This T cell receptor (beta chain) came from a study of Tregs in tolerant kidney transplant recipients. Related graft donors supplied nonmyeloablative bone marrow transplants, and mixed chimerism was transient. Germline V CDR1 and CDR2: SGHNT, YENEEA. Trimming removed 1 base from V and 1 base from J, with 13 bases in between. The CDR3 length is 17 residues. TCRdb's table, derived via immunoSEQ multiplex PCR, lists solely in-frame clones and lacks some. The sample holds 95,000 or so clones; over 85% are singletons and the top ten take 1.5% to 2%. The TCR sequence derives from a human patient who received a combined kidney and bone marrow transplant. Part of the T cells may come from the graft donor. The gene calls are TRBV11-3 and TRBJ2-2; D is undetermined. The sequenced sample was CD4+ T cells from blood (PBMCs), obtained 12 months after the transplant. CDR3 sequence (DNA): TGTGCCAGCAGCTTAGCGGGTTTGAGTCGGAACACCGGGGAGCTGTTTTTT. Encoded protein: CASSLAGLSRNTGELFF.